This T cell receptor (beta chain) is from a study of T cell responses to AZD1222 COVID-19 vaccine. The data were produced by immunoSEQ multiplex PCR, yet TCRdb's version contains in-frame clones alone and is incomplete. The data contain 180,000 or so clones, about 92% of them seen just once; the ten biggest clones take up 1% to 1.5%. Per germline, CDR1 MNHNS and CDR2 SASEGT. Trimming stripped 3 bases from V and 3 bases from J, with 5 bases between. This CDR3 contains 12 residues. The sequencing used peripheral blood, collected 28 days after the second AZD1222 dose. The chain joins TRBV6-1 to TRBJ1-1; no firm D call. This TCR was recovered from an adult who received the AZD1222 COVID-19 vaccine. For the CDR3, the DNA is TGTGCCAGCAGTGATGGGGACACTGAAGCTTTCTTT. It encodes CASSDGDTEAFF.